This TCR beta chain is from a study of identical twins. Findings and limits, study-wide: It was possible that invariant MAIT and iNKT cells partly confounded the zero-insertion analyses. Cord blood beta clonotypes present at high abundance carried fewer insertions; no such pattern appeared in memory repertoires.

Germline V CDR1 and CDR2: SGHTA, FQGNSA. V lost 2 bases to trimming and J lost 10 bases; unmatched junction nucleotides: 8. CDR3 length: 15 amino acids. This clonotype was counted at least ten times. What it binds is unknown. Template switching (which added a universal primer site) was used, and cDNA carried unique molecular identifiers. TCRdb re-derived calls from the 5' RACE reads in MiXCR, one entry per CDR3 protein. Seen here are roughly 690,000 distinct CDR3 sequences, over 5% observed once, and the top ten hold 1.5% to 2%. Input material: naive T cells sorted from blood. This chain uses TRBV7-2 with TRBJ1-5; 10 nucleotides match TRBD1. This TCR derives from a young man in good health. The CDR3 region has the DNA TGTGCCAGCAGCTTAAGACAGGGGGCCGGCGCACCCCAGCATTTT. This gives the protein CASSLRQGAGAPQHF.